One and the same sample provided the 30 T cell receptor beta chains below, sequenced in a study of blood T cell repertoires in COVID-19. Profiled with immunoSEQ multiplex PCR; TCRdb holds only in-frame clones, not every one. The profile shows over 200,000 clones, about 91% of them singletons. Sequencing was carried out using peripheral blood. Receptor source: a man in his late teens or twenties with active or convalescent COVID-19.

V usage is TRBV6-4 and J usage is TRBJ1-2; TRBD1 aligns across 10 bases. Germline V gene sequence: CDR1 MRHNA, CDR2 SNTAGT. V lost 8 bases and J lost 4; bases outside the gene matches: 4. This CDR3 region has 13 residues. CDR3 in DNA: TGTGCCAGCTCGCGGGACAGGGGCTATGGCTACACCTTC. Its protein is CASSRDRGYGYTF.

J is TRBJ2-2 and V is TRBV11-2, with D possibly being TRBD2 (6 bases). There are 16 residues in the CDR3. Deletions cut 7 bases from V and 6 bases from J, with 21 bases between. The germline CDR1 and CDR2 sequences are SGHAT and FQNNGV. The CDR3 spells CASTQFMGAGSGELFF. In nucleotides, the CDR3 is TGTGCCAGCACCCAGTTCATGGGCGCGGGATCCGGGGAGCTGTTTTTT.

The chain carries TRBV5-1 and TRBJ1-6; D unclear. The germline gives CDR1 SGHRS, CDR2 YFSETQ. CDR3 length equals 13 residues. V lost 0 bases to trimming and J lost 8 bases, with 6 bases between them. The CDR3 sequence is CASSLERDSPLHF. CDR3 in DNA: TGCGCCAGCAGCTTGGAGCGGGATTCACCCCTCCACTTT.

This clone was observed a handful of times. The J gene is TRBJ2-2, the V gene TRBV6-5; 9 nucleotides align to TRBD2. The length of the CDR3 is 15 residues. With V trimmed by 6 bases and J by 3 bases, 5 bases remained unmatched. Germline V CDR1 and CDR2: MNHEY, SVGAGI. The CDR3 is CASRTTSGHTGELFF. CDR3 bases: TGTGCCAGCAGAACGACTAGCGGCCACACCGGGGAGCTGTTTTTT.

V and J are TRBV5-1 and TRBJ2-7, with D possibly being TRBD1 (5 bases). The V gene's germline CDR1 is SGHRS and CDR2 YFSETQ. V was clipped by 1 base and J by 0 bases, with 8 bases between them. This CDR3 is 14 amino acids long. The DNA of the CDR3 is TGCGCCAGCAGCTTGAGGGGCCCCTCCTACGAGCAGTACTTC. This encodes CASSLRGPSYEQYF.

The genes are TRBV28 and TRBJ2-7; weak D call: TRBD2 (5 bases). CDR1 and CDR2 (germline): MDHEN, SYDVKM. The CDR3 contains 16 residues. Trimming shortened V by 3 bases and J by 2 bases, and 17 bases separated the two germline ends. The CDR3 reads CASSFSRFGLPYEQYF. CDR3 DNA sequence: TGTGCCAGCAGTTTTAGTCGTTTTGGACTCCCCTACGAGCAGTACTTC.

The DNA of the CDR3 is TGTGCCAGCAGCTTGGGGACGGGAACCTACGAGCAGTACTTC. This encodes CASSLGTGTYEQYF. V is TRBV5-6 and J is TRBJ2-7; TRBD2 is a possible D gene (5 bases). The CDR3 has 14 amino acids. Per germline, CDR1 SGHDT and CDR2 YYEEEE. V lost 0 bases to trimming and J lost 2 bases, with 9 bases between them.

The chain recombines TRBV3-1 (or the pseudogene TRBV3-2) with TRBJ1-5, with unresolved D. Germline V gives CDR1 LGHDT, CDR2 YNNKEL (reference sequence). CDR3 length: 14 amino acids. Trimming removed 6 bases from V and 4 bases from J, with 13 bases in between. The chain's CDR3 is CASSPAAENQPQHF. The CDR3 nucleotides read TGTGCCAGCAGTCCGGCGGCGGAGAATCAGCCCCAGCATTTT.

V and J are TRBV5-5 and TRBJ2-5; D is uncertain. The CDR3 runs to 13 residues. V was pared by 4 bases and J by 4 bases, with 11 bases between. Germline loops: CDR1 SGHKS, CDR2 YYEKEE (reference sequence). Here the CDR3 reads CASSVDLGETQYF. The CDR3 region has the DNA TGTGCCAGCAGCGTCGACCTAGGAGAGACCCAGTACTTC.

The J gene is TRBJ2-1, the V gene TRBV15; 12 bases match TRBD2. The V and J ends lost 0 bases and 9 bases, in that order; junction bases with no gene match: 9. Looked up from germline, CDR1 is LNHNV and CDR2 is YYDKDF (reference sequence). The CDR3 totals 17 residues. CDR3 in amino acids: CATSRDLTSGSWGEQFF. The CDR3 DNA follows: TGTGCCACCAGCAGAGATCTGACTAGCGGGAGTTGGGGTGAGCAGTTCTTC.

This CDR3 reads CASSLANGWVGTEAFF. The CDR3 nucleotides are TGTGCCAGCTCACTCGCAAACGGGTGGGTGGGCACTGAAGCTTTCTTT. The V call is TRBV7-8, the J call TRBJ1-1; D not resolved. Germline CDR1 SGHVS, CDR2 FQNEAQ. This CDR3 has 16 residues. Trimming took 8 bases from V and 4 from J, leaving 23 bases between them.

This chain joins TRBV20-1 and TRBJ2-6; the D is unclear. CDR1 DFQATT and CDR2 SNEGSKA come from the germline V gene (reference sequence). V dropped 3 bases and J dropped 4 bases, with 10 bases sitting between them. There are 14 residues in the CDR3. The CDR3 here is CSASDESGANVLTF. The CDR3 coding sequence is TGCAGTGCTAGTGACGAGTCCGGGGCCAACGTCCTGACTTTC.

This chain connects TRBV6-4 to TRBJ2-1; D is unclear. The CDR3 is made up of 13 amino acids. Trimming shortened V by 2 bases and J by 7 bases, and 9 bases separated the two germline ends. Germline CDR1 MRHNA, CDR2 SNTAGT. CDR3 loop: CASSDRFNNEQFF. The CDR3 DNA is TGTGCCAGCAGTGACCGTTTTAATAATGAGCAGTTCTTC.

V and J are TRBV9 and TRBJ2-3; 9 bases are shared with TRBD2. Trimming cost V 1 base and J 3 bases; bases outside gene matches: 6. CDR3 size: 16 residues. CDR1 is SGDLS and CDR2 is YYNGEE in the germline V gene. CDR3 sequence reads: CASSVQGSGRTDTQYF. CDR3 DNA sequence: TGTGCCAGCAGCGTACAAGGTAGCGGGAGAACAGATACGCAGTATTTT.

J is TRBJ1-2 and V is TRBV7-9, with D perhaps matching TRBD1 (5 bases). The CDR3 spans 13 residues. Germline V lookup: CDR1 SEHNR, CDR2 FQNEAQ (reference sequence). Trimming took 1 base from V and 7 from J, leaving 10 bases between them. The CDR3 reads CASSLEGGAGYTF. The CDR3 DNA is TGTGCCAGCAGCTTAGAAGGAGGGGCTGGCTACACCTTC.

The V call is TRBV11-3, the J call TRBJ2-1; perhaps TRBD2 as D (6 bases). Germline CDR1 is SGHNT and CDR2 is YENEEA. Trimming pared 1 base from V and 5 bases from J, leaving 12 bases between. This CDR3 has 15 residues. CDR3 protein: CASSLGGGGHNEQFF. The CDR3 nucleotides are TGTGCCAGCAGCTTAGGGGGAGGCGGGCACAATGAGCAGTTCTTC.

The rearrangement uses TRBV20-1 and TRBJ2-7; 11 positions agree with TRBD2. The CDR3 extends over 16 amino acids. Losses at the gene ends were 3 bases for V and 6 bases for J; bases not matched to a gene: 13. CDR1 and CDR2 from the germline V gene are DFQATT and SNEGSKA (reference sequence). CDR3 loop: CSASNIGTSGAAEQYF. The CDR3 DNA is TGCAGTGCTAGTAATATAGGGACTAGCGGCGCTGCCGAGCAGTACTTC.

The V and J genes are TRBV6-4 and TRBJ1-4; D uncertain. The CDR3 has 13 residues. Germline V lookup: CDR1 MRHNA, CDR2 SNTAGT. The germline V and J ends were trimmed by 8 bases and 4 bases, with 11 bases remaining between them. The CDR3 nucleotides are TGTGCCAGCGAACAGTCTTTTAATGAAAAACTGTTTTTT. Translating it yields CASEQSFNEKLFF.

The chain couples TRBV4-3 to TRBJ2-1; unclear D gene. The length of the CDR3 is 15 residues. Germline CDR1 LGHNA, CDR2 YSLEER. The V gene lost 1 base and the J gene lost 7 bases, with 14 bases spanning the gap. The CDR3: CASSQVPRGLNEQFF. The CDR3 DNA is TGCGCCAGCAGCCAAGTTCCCAGAGGATTGAATGAGCAGTTCTTC.

The genes are TRBV7-9 and TRBJ2-1; TRBD2 matches at 14 bases. V shed 0 bases and J 7 bases; nucleotides not matched to a gene: 2. This CDR3 has 16 amino acids. Per germline, CDR1 SEHNR and CDR2 FQNEAQ (reference sequence). The CDR3 DNA reads as TGTGCCAGCAGCTTAGCCGGGACTAGCGGGAGTAATGAGCAGTTCTTC. Its translation is CASSLAGTSGSNEQFF.

The chain carries TRBV9 and TRBJ2-1; TRBD2 aligns across 14 bases. This CDR3 spans 16 amino acids. CDR1 is SGDLS, CDR2 YYNGEE, per germline. Unmatched junction bases numbered 8, after V lost 5 bases and J lost 7 bases. The CDR3 coding sequence is TGTGCCAGCAGTCGACTAGCGGGAGGGCCTATGAATGAGCAGTTCTTC. Translated: CASSRLAGGPMNEQFF.

The V gene is TRBV10-1, the J gene TRBJ2-2; 7 bases align to TRBD1. CDR3 length: 14 residues. CDR1 and CDR2 from the germline V gene are WNHNN and SYGVQD (reference sequence). The junction had 12 bases not matched to a gene; V was cut back by 10 bases and J by 7 bases. CDR3 in amino acids: CATSLDRKGGELFF. CDR3 coding DNA: TGCGCCACCTCCCTGGACAGGAAGGGCGGGGAGCTGTTTTTT.

The chain uses TRBV27 and TRBJ2-7; D call uncertain. The CDR3 sequence is 15 residues long. Trimming removed 5 bases at V and 2 bases at J, with 16 bases between. CDR1 and CDR2 from the germline V gene are MNHEY and SMNVEV (reference sequence). As DNA, the CDR3 is TGTGCCAGCAGTCCCAACACGAATGGCCCCTACGAGCAGTACTTC. Its protein is CASSPNTNGPYEQYF.

This chain joins TRBV30 and TRBJ2-1, with 7 bases that match TRBD2. In germline, CDR1 is GTSNPN, CDR2 SVGIG (reference sequence). This CDR3 has 15 residues. Unmatched junction bases numbered 5, after V lost 1 base and J lost 2 bases. The CDR3 here is CAWSASAGTYNEQFF. As DNA, the CDR3 is TGTGCCTGGAGTGCCTCAGCGGGAACCTACAATGAGCAGTTCTTC.

The rearrangement uses TRBV2 and TRBJ1-2; D possibly corresponds to TRBD1 (5 bases). The V and J ends lost 7 bases and 3 bases respectively, with 21 bases between them. There are 16 residues in the CDR3. The germline V gene encodes CDR1 SNHLY and CDR2 FYNNEI. CDR3 sequence reads: CASKPAGGTADYGYTF. Here the CDR3 DNA reads TGTGCCAGCAAACCCGCCGGGGGTACAGCTGACTATGGCTACACCTTC.

This chain joins TRBV7-6 and TRBJ2-5, with TRBD2 matching 8 bases. CDR1 SGHVS and CDR2 FNYEAQ come from the germline V gene. The CDR3 covers 17 residues. With 4 bases clipped from V and 5 bases from J, the junction kept 15 bases outside the gene matches. The CDR3 DNA sequence: TGTGCCAGCAGCTCAGGCGAAGCGGGAGAATGGGTGGAGACCCAGTACTTC. Translating gives CASSSGEAGEWVETQYF.

The chain is built from TRBV28 and TRBJ2-7; 9 bases are a match to TRBD1. This CDR3 region has 14 residues. Losses at the gene ends were 6 bases for V and 6 bases for J; bases not matched to a gene: 9. Germline lookup yields CDR1 MDHEN and CDR2 SYDVKM. In DNA, the CDR3 is TGTGCCAGCAGGGGGGGGGACAGGGTGGCCGAGCAGTACTTC. This gives the protein CASRGGDRVAEQYF.

The chain uses TRBV2 and TRBJ1-1; D call uncertain. V was trimmed by 5 bases and J by 0 bases, leaving 7 bases between them. In germline, CDR1 is SNHLY, CDR2 FYNNEI. The CDR3 sequence is 13 residues long. The DNA of the CDR3 is TGTGCCAGCAGTTTGGCAATGAACACTGAAGCTTTCTTT. It is translated as CASSLAMNTEAFF. The variable domain in full, completed from reference TRBV2 and TRBJ1-1, reads EPEVTQTPSHQVTQMGQEVILRCVPISNHLYFYWYRQILGQKVEFLVSFYNNEISEKSEIFDDQFSVERPDGSNFTLKIRSTKLEDSAMYFCASSLAMNTEAFFGQGTRLTVV.

V and J are TRBV19 and TRBJ2-1; 10 nucleotides agree with TRBD2. The CDR3 runs 17 residues. Germline values: CDR1 LNHDA, CDR2 SQIVND (reference sequence). Trimming at V came to 5 bases and at J to 2 bases, leaving 9 bases not matched to a gene. The CDR3 region has the DNA TGTGCCAGTAGTGCCAACACCGGGACTAGCGCCTACAATGAGCAGTTCTTC. Protein: CASSANTGTSAYNEQFF.

The chain employs TRBV11-2 and TRBJ2-1; TRBD2 agrees at 9 bases. CDR1 is SGHAT and CDR2 is FQNNGV in the germline V gene. The junction had 7 bases not matched to a gene; V was cut back by 2 bases and J by 5 bases. CDR3 length equals 16 residues. CDR3: CASSLWGSGSDNEQFF. The DNA for the CDR3 is TGTGCCAGCAGCTTATGGGGTAGCGGGAGCGACAATGAGCAGTTCTTC.